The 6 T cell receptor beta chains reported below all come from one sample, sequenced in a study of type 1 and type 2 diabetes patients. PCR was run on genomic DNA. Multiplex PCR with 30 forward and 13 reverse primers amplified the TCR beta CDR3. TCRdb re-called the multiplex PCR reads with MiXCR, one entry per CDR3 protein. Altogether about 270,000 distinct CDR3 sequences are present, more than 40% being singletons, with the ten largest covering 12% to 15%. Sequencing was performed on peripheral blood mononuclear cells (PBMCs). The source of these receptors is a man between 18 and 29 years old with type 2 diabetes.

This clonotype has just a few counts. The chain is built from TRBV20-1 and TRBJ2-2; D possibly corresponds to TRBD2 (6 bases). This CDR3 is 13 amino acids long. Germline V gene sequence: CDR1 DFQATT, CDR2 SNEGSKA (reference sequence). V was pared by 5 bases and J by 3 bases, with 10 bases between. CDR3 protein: CSAGGLHTGELFF. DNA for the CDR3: TGCAGTGCTGGGGGACTTCACACCGGGGAGCTGTTTTTT.

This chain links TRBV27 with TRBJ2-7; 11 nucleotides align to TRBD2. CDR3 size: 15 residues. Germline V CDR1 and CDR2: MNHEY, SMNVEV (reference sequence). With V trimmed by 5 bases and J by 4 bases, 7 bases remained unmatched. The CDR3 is CASSPLAGVLYEQYF. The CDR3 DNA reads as TGTGCCAGCAGTCCACTAGCGGGAGTTCTATACGAGCAGTACTTC.

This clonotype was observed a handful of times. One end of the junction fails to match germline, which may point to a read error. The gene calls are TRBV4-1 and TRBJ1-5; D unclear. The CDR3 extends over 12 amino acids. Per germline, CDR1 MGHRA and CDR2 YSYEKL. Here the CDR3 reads CASSHPGQPQHF. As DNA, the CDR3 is TGTGCCAGCAGCCATCCGGGACAGCCCCAGCATTTT.

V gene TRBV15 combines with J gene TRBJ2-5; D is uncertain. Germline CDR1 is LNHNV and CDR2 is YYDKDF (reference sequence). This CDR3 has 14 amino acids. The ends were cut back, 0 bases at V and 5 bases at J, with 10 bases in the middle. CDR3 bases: TGTGCCACCAGCAGAGAGGGGATTGGTGAGACCCAGTACTTC. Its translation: CATSREGIGETQYF.

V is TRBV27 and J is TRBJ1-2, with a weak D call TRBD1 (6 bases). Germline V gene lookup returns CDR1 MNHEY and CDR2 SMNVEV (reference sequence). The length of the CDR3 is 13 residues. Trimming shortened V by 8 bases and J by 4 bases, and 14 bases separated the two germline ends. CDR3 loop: CASGGQFSYGYTF. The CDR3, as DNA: TGTGCCAGCGGCGGACAGTTTTCCTATGGCTACACCTTC.

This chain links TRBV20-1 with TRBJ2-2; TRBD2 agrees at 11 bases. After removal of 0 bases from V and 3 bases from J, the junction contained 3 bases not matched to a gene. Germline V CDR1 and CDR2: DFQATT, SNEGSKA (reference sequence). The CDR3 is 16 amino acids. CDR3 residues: CSARDSGRADTGELFF. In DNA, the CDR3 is TGCAGTGCTAGAGATAGCGGGAGGGCAGACACCGGGGAGCTGTTTTTT.